The rows below give T cell receptor beta chains drawn from one sample of a study of T-cell reconstitution after alpha-beta-depleted transplantation in children. TCRdb reprocessed the PCR reads with MiXCR, giving one entry per CDR3 protein. The sample includes 490,000 or so distinct CDR3 sequences, approximately 12% of them seen just once. Sample: PBMCs from the stem cell graft donor, taken from the stem cell graft. These receptors originate from a human donor who donated a stem cell graft to a child with combined immunodeficiency. Both conserved end residues are part of each CDR3. A D gene is named only where the DNA matches it firmly. Only part of the rows carry a size: once, few, many, or a class if the clone is expanded.

clone size | J gene | V gene | D gene | CDR3 protein | CDR3 DNA
. | TRBJ2-1 | TRBV5-1 | TRBD2 | CASSLREENEQFF | TGCGCCAGCAGCTTGCGGGAGGAGAATGAGCAGTTCTTC
. | TRBJ1-1 | TRBV11-1 | TRBD1 | CASSWDRGVEAFF | TGTGCCAGCAGTTGGGACAGGGGGGTTGAAGCTTTCTTT
. | TRBJ2-4 | TRBV12-3/TRBV12-4 | TRBD2 | CASTASGRFDKNIQYF | TGTGCCAGCACAGCTAGCGGGAGGTTTGACAAAAACATTCAGTACTTC
. | TRBJ2-7 | TRBV27 | TRBD1 | CASSKQGPSYEQYF | TGTGCCAGCAGTAAACAGGGGCCCTCCTACGAGCAGTACTTC
many | TRBJ2-1 | TRBV11-2 | . | CASRLGTFSYNEQFF | TGTGCCAGCAGATTAGGGACCTTCAGTTACAATGAGCAGTTCTTC
once | TRBJ2-3 | TRBV7-3 | . | CASSLEDQDTQYF | TGTGCCAGCAGCTTAGAGGATCAAGATACGCAGTATTTT
. | TRBJ1-2 | TRBV7-9 | . | CASSSRLGASYGYTF | TGTGCCAGCAGCTCGAGGTTGGGGGCAAGCTATGGCTACACCTTC
few | TRBJ2-2 | TRBV7-3 | . | CASSLQGLSYTGELFF | TGTGCCAGCAGCTTACAGGGTTTATCATACACCGGGGAGCTGTTTTTT
. | TRBJ2-2 | TRBV18 | . | CASSPPGTVKTGELFF | TGTGCCAGCTCACCACCTGGGACGGTAAAAACCGGGGAGCTGTTTTTT
. | TRBJ1-2 | TRBV9 | . | CASSASHGYTF | TGTGCCAGCAGCGCATCCCATGGCTACACCTTC
. | TRBJ2-3 | TRBV12-3/TRBV12-4 | TRBD2 | CASTLGAGLAGREGTQYF | TGTGCCAGCACCCTTGGGGCGGGGCTAGCGGGGAGGGAGGGGACGCAGTATTTT
few | TRBJ1-1 | TRBV12-5 | . | CASGQFPQMNTEAFF | TGTGCTAGTGGCCAATTCCCGCAGATGAACACTGAAGCTTTCTTT
few | TRBJ2-1 | TRBV4-1 | . | CASSLTGLGGNEQFF | TGCGCCAGCAGCCTGACAGGGTTGGGAGGGAATGAGCAGTTCTTC
few | TRBJ2-5 | TRBV20-1 | . | CSAPNLFEGETQYF | TGCAGTGCCCCCAACCTATTCGAGGGGGAGACCCAGTACTTC
few | TRBJ2-1 | TRBV24-1 | . | CATSDLKAGLYNEQFF | TGTGCCACCAGTGATTTGAAGGCAGGTTTATACAATGAGCAGTTCTTC
. | TRBJ1-4 | TRBV7-9 | . | CASSARPATNEKLFF | TGTGCCAGCAGCGCCCGACCCGCAACTAATGAAAAACTGTTTTTT
. | TRBJ2-5 | TRBV7-2 | TRBD1 | CASSLQGASETQYF | TGTGCCAGCAGCTTACAGGGGGCCTCCGAGACCCAGTACTTC
few | TRBJ2-4 | TRBV5-1 | . | CASSERGGNIQYF | TGCGCCAGCAGCGAAAGGGGCGGGAACATTCAGTACTTC
. | TRBJ1-4 | TRBV19 | TRBD1 | CASSILQGRGGNEKLFF | TGTGCCAGTAGTATCCTACAGGGGAGAGGGGGTAATGAAAAACTGTTTTTT
few | TRBJ2-3 | TRBV9 | TRBD2 | CASSGWTSGGTDTQYF | TGTGCCAGCAGCGGGTGGACTAGCGGAGGCACAGATACGCAGTATTTT
many | TRBJ1-6 | TRBV12-3/TRBV12-4 | TRBD1 | CASGSGTVNSPLHF | TGTGCCAGCGGTTCGGGGACAGTCAATTCACCCCTCCACTTT
many | TRBJ2-1 | TRBV27 | . | CASSFGASSYNEQFF | TGTGCCAGCAGTTTTGGGGCGAGCTCCTACAATGAGCAGTTCTTC
. | TRBJ2-5 | TRBV9 | TRBD1 | CASSAWTGGEETQYF | TGTGCCAGCAGCGCCTGGACAGGGGGGGAAGAGACCCAGTACTTC
few | TRBJ2-7 | TRBV27 | . | CASRPAGEAGALVREQYF | TGTGCCAGCCGTCCCGCGGGGGAGGCGGGGGCCCTGGTGAGGGAGCAGTACTTC
few | TRBJ2-1 | TRBV5-1 | . | CASSLDSGVEQFF | TGCGCCAGCAGCTTGGACTCCGGGGTTGAGCAGTTCTTC
few | TRBJ2-3 | TRBV9 | . | CASSGLMGTDTQYF | TGTGCCAGCAGCGGACTCATGGGCACAGATACGCAGTATTTT
. | TRBJ1-3 | TRBV6-1 | . | CASSPTASSGNTIYF | TGTGCCAGCAGTCCGACGGCCAGCTCTGGAAACACCATATATTTT
. | TRBJ2-7 | TRBV27 | TRBD2 | CASSSGLALSEQYF | TGTGCCAGCAGTTCGGGACTAGCCCTATCCGAGCAGTACTTC
many | TRBJ2-1 | TRBV5-1 | . | CASSLLTDYNEQFF | TGCGCCAGCAGCTTGTTGACAGATTACAATGAGCAGTTCTTC
. | TRBJ2-1 | TRBV5-1 | TRBD1 | CASSLISTGPAWQFF | TGCGCCAGCAGCTTAATTTCGACAGGGCCCGCCTGGCAGTTCTTC
. | TRBJ1-1 | TRBV9 | . | CASSVVGTEAFF | TGTGCCAGCAGCGTAGTAGGCACTGAAGCTTTCTTT
. | TRBJ2-5 | TRBV5-6 | TRBD2 | CASSLEVAGGWGTQYF | TGTGCCAGCAGCTTGGAGGTAGCGGGAGGATGGGGGACCCAGTACTTC
. | TRBJ2-2 | TRBV11-2 | . | CASSLEGLPTGELFF | TGTGCCAGCAGCTTGGAAGGGCTACCTACCGGGGAGCTGTTTTTT
many | TRBJ1-1 | TRBV3-1 | . | CASSQRRATEAFF | TGTGCCAGCAGCCAAAGGAGGGCCACTGAAGCTTTCTTT